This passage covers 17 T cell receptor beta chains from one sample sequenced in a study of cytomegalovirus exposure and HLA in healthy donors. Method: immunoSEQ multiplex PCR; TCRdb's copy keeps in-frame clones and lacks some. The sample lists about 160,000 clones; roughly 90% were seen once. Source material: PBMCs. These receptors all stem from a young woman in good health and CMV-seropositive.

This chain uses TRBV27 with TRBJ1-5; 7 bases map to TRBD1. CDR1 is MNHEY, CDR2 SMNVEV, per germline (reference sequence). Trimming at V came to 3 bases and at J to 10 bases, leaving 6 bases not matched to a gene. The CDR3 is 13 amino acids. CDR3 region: CASSLTGQRPQHF. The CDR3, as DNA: TGTGCCAGCAGTTTGACAGGGCAGAGACCCCAGCATTTT.

In DNA, the CDR3 is TGTGCTAGCTCATTCGCGCGGACAGGGATCGATGGCTACACCTTC. Its protein product is CASSFARTGIDGYTF. The chain is built from TRBV12-5 and TRBJ1-2; 8 nucleotides align to TRBD1. The length of the CDR3 is 15 residues. Germline V CDR1 and CDR2: LGHNT, FRNRAP. Trimming removed 9 bases from V and 6 bases from J; junction bases left unmatched: 15.

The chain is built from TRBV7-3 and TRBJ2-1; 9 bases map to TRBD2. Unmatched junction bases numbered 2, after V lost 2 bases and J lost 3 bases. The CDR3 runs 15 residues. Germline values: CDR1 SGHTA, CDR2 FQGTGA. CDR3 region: CASSLPSGIYNEQFF. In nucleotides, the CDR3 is TGTGCCAGCAGCTTACCTAGCGGGATCTACAATGAGCAGTTCTTC.

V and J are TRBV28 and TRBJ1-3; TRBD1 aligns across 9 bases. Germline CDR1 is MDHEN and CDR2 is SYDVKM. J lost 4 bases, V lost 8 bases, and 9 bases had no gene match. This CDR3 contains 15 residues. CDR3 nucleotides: TGTGCCAGCTCAGAACAGGGGGCGAGGGGAAACACCATATATTTT. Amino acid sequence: CASSEQGARGNTIYF.

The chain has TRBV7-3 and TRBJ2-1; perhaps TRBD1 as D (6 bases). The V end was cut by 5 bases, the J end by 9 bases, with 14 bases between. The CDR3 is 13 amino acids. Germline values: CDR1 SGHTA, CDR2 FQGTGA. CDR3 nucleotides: TGTGCCAGCAGCGAGATACAGGGTGGTGAGCAGTTCTTC. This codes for CASSEIQGGEQFF.

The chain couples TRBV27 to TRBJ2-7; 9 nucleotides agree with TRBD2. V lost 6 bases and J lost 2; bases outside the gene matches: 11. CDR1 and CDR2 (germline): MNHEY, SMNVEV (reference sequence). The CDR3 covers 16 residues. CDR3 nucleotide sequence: TGTGCCAGCAGCCGCTTAGAGGCTAGCGGGACCTACGAGCAGTACTTC. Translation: CASSRLEASGTYEQYF.

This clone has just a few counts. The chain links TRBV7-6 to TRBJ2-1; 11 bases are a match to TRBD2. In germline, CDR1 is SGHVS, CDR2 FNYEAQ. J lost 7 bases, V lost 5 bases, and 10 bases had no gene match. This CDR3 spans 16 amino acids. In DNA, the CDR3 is TGTGCCAGCAGCCCAATACTAGCGGGAGTTAGAAATGAGCAGTTCTTC. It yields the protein CASSPILAGVRNEQFF. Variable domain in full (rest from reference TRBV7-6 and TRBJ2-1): GAGVSQSPRYKVTKRGQDVALRCDPISGHVSLYWYRQALGQGPEFLTYFNYEAQQDKSGLPNDRFSAERPEGSISTLTIQRTEQRDSAMYRCASSPILAGVRNEQFFGPGTRLTVL.

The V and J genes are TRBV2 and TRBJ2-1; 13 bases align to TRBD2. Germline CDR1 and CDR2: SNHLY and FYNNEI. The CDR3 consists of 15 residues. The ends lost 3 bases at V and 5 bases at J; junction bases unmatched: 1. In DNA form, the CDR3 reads TGTGCCAGCAGTGAGGGACTAGCGGGGCACAATGAGCAGTTCTTC. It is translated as CASSEGLAGHNEQFF.

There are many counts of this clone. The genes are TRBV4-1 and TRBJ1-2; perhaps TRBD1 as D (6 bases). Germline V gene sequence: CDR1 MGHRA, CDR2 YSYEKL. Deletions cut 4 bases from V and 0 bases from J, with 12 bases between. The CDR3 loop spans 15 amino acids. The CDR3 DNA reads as TGCGCCAGCAGCCCCGGACAGTTAGCTAACTATGGCTACACCTTC. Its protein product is CASSPGQLANYGYTF.

The chain's CDR3 is CASSLDRVFEAFF. In DNA, the CDR3 is TGTGCCAGCAGCTTGGACAGGGTGTTTGAAGCTTTCTTT. The chain employs TRBV7-2 and TRBJ1-1; 8 bases match TRBD1. Germline-derived CDR1 and CDR2 are SGHTA and FQGNSA. J gave up 7 bases and V 3 bases, and 4 bases lay outside the gene matches. The CDR3 consists of 13 residues. The variable domain in full, completed from reference TRBV7-2 and TRBJ1-1, reads GAGVSQSPSNKVTEKGKDVELRCDPISGHTALYWYRQSLGQGLEFLIYFQGNSAPDKSGLPSDRFSAERTGGSVSTLTIQRTQQEDSAVYLCASSLDRVFEAFFGQGTRLTVV.

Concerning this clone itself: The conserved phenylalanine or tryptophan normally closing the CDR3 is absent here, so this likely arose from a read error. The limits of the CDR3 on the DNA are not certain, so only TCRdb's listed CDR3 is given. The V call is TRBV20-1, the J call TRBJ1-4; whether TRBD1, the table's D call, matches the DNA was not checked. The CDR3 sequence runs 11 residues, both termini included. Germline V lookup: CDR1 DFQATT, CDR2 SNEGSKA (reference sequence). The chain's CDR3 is CSARVETGQAL.

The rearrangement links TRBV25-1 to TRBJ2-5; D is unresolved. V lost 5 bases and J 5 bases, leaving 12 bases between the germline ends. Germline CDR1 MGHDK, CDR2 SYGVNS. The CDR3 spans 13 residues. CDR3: CASSRPGWETQYF. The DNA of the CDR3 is TGTGCCAGCAGTCGTCCGGGTTGGGAGACCCAGTACTTC.

The CDR3 DNA is TGTGCCAGCAGCTTAGATGGAGGGGCACAAACTAACTATGGCTACACCTTC. It translates to CASSLDGGAQTNYGYTF. The gene calls are TRBV7-8 and TRBJ1-2; a weak D match, TRBD1 (5 bases). Germline CDR1 is SGHVS and CDR2 is FQNEAQ. The germline V and J ends were trimmed by 1 base and 0 bases, with 15 bases remaining between them. The CDR3 length is 17 residues.

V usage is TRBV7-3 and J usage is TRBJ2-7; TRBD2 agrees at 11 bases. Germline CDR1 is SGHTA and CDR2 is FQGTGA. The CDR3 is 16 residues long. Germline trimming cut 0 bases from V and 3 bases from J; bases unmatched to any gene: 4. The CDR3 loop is CASSLTFTSGSYEQYF. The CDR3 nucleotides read TGTGCCAGCAGCTTAACGTTTACTAGCGGGAGCTACGAGCAGTACTTC. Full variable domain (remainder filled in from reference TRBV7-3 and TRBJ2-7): GAGVSQTPSNKVTEKGKYVELRCDPISGHTALYWYRQSLGQGPEFLIYFQGTGAADDSGLPNDRFFAVRPEGSVSTLKIQRTERGDSAVYLCASSLTFTSGSYEQYFGPGTRLTVT.

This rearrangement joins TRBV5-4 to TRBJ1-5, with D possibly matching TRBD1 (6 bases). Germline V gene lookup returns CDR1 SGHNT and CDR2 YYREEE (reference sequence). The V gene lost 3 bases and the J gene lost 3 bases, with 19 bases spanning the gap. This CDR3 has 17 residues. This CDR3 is CASSWRGASGVNQPQHF. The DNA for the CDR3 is TGTGCCAGCAGCTGGCGGGGGGCCTCAGGGGTCAATCAGCCCCAGCATTTT.

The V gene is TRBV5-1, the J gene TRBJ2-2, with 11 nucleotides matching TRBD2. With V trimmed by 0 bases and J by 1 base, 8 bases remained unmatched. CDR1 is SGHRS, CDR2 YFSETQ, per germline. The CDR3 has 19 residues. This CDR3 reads CASSLGSGRGKMNTGELFF. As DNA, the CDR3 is TGCGCCAGCAGCTTGGGTAGCGGGAGGGGCAAAATGAACACCGGGGAGCTGTTTTTT.

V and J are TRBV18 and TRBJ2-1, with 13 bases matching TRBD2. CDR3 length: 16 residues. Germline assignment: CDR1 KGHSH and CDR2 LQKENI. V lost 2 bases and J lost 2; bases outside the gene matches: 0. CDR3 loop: CASSPGTSGTYNEQFF. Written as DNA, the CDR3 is TGTGCCAGCTCACCAGGGACTAGCGGGACCTACAATGAGCAGTTCTTC.